These T cell receptor beta chains were read from a single sample in a study of T cells in Graves' hyperthyroidism and ophthalmopathy. MiXCR was run by TCRdb on the multiplex PCR reads, yielding one entry per CDR3 protein. The sample consists of hundreds of thousands of distinct CDR3 sequences, around 24% of them appearing once. Sequenced material: blood. These receptors were collected from a young woman with Graves' ophthalmopathy. CDR3s include the opening cysteine and the closing phenylalanine or tryptophan. D genes are given only for firm matches. Size is stated for part of the rows, as once, few or many counts, or as a class when the clone is expanded.

V	J	size	D	length	DNA	CDR3
TRBV27	TRBJ1-6	many	NA	12	TGTGCCAGCAGTGCTAATAATTCACCCCTCCACTTT	CASSANNSPLHF
TRBV6-1	TRBJ1-5	NA	TRBD1	15	TGTGCCAGCAGGTCGGACAGGGCCGGCAATCAGCCCCAGCATTTT	CASRSDRAGNQPQHF
TRBV5-1	TRBJ1-1	many	NA	14	TGCGCCAGCAGCTTACTCGGACAGAACACTGAAGCTTTCTTT	CASSLLGQNTEAFF
TRBV12-3/TRBV12-4	TRBJ1-5	NA	NA	13	TGTGCCAGCAGCCCAAGGGGACAACAGCCCCAGCATTTT	CASSPRGQQPQHF
TRBV3-1	TRBJ1-2	few	TRBD1	16	TGTGCCAGCAGCCAAGACTTGACAGGGCTCAACTATGGCTACACCTTC	CASSQDLTGLNYGYTF
TRBV20-1	TRBJ1-2	NA	NA	18	TGCAGTGCTAGAGCCCCCGACAGCCCGTTGAAGGAGGGCTATGGCTACACCTTC	CSARAPDSPLKEGYGYTF
TRBV16	TRBJ2-2	NA	NA	14	TGTGCCAGCAGCCAAGTATTGAACACCGGGGAGCTGTTTTTT	CASSQVLNTGELFF
TRBV12-3/TRBV12-4	TRBJ2-5	NA	NA	15	TGTGCCAGCACCCTACGAGGGGCAGGGAGAGAGACCCAGTACTTC	CASTLRGAGRETQYF
TRBV28	TRBJ1-2	NA	TRBD1	17	TGTGCCAGCAGTTTAAACCGGGACAGCTCGGGATCCTATGGCTACACCTTC	CASSLNRDSSGSYGYTF
TRBV2	TRBJ1-2	many	TRBD1	12	TGTGCCACCCGGGACAGGATTTATGGCTACACCTTC	CATRDRIYGYTF
TRBV4-2	TRBJ2-7	many	NA	14	TGTGCCAGCAGCCACCCAGACACCGCCTACGAGCAGTACTTC	CASSHPDTAYEQYF
TRBV12-3/TRBV12-4	TRBJ1-3	NA	NA	11	TGTGCCACCCTATTAGGAAACACCATATATTTT	CATLLGNTIYF
TRBV6-1	TRBJ1-3	NA	TRBD1	14	TGTGCCAGCACGAGGGACAGGGGTGGAAACACCATATATTTT	CASTRDRGGNTIYF
TRBV12-3/TRBV12-4	TRBJ1-2	many	TRBD1	17	TGTGCCAGCAGTACAGACAGGGGGCGCAGGGGCTACTATGGCTACACCTTC	CASSTDRGRRGYYGYTF
TRBV11-2	TRBJ2-4	many	NA	14	TGTGCCAGCAGCTTAGACTTAGCCAAAAACATTCAGTACTTC	CASSLDLAKNIQYF
TRBV12-3/TRBV12-4	TRBJ1-1	few	NA	11	TGTGCCAGCAGTTTAGGTCACGGAGCTTTCTTT	CASSLGHGAFF
TRBV6-1	TRBJ1-5	few	NA	14	TGTGCCAGCACGGAGGGGTCCAGCAATCAGCCCCAGCATTTT	CASTEGSSNQPQHF
TRBV2	TRBJ2-5	many	TRBD2	15	TGTGCCAGCAGCAACCTACTAGCGGGCCAAGAGACCCAGTACTTC	CASSNLLAGQETQYF
TRBV6-2/TRBV6-3	TRBJ1-1	NA	NA	12	TGTGCCAGCAGTCCCCTAGGCTTTGGGGCTTTCTTT	CASSPLGFGAFF
TRBV6-5	TRBJ1-1	NA	TRBD1	17	TGTGCCAGCAGTTACCTCGGACAGGGGGCTATGAACACTGAAGCTTTCTTT	CASSYLGQGAMNTEAFF
TRBV6-1	TRBJ1-5	NA	TRBD1	13	TGTGCCAGCAATAGCAGGGGGCTAAAGCCCCAGCATTTT	CASNSRGLKPQHF
TRBV7-9	TRBJ2-7	NA	NA	14	TGTGCCAGCAGCTTAGGAGGGGAGAGCTACGAGCAGTACTTC	CASSLGGESYEQYF
TRBV20-1	TRBJ2-7	many	NA	11	TGCAGTGCTAGTGCCTACAACGTGCAGTACTTC	CSASAYNVQYF
TRBV27	TRBJ2-5	few	TRBD2	15	TGTGCCAGCAGTCTGGGACTAGGGATTCAAGAGACCCAGTACTTC	CASSLGLGIQETQYF
TRBV9	TRBJ2-7	many	TRBD1	15	TGTGCCAGCAGCGTAGGGGACAGGGGGGATCACGAGCAGTACTTC	CASSVGDRGDHEQYF
TRBV29-1	TRBJ1-2	many	NA	14	TGCAGCGTTGATCAATCTGACCGAATCTATGGCTACACCTTC	CSVDQSDRIYGYTF
TRBV15	TRBJ2-5	NA	NA	14	TGTGCCACCAGCAGAGATCCATTGGGAGGGACCCAGTACTTC	CATSRDPLGGTQYF
TRBV4-1	TRBJ1-1	many	NA	15	TGCGCCAGCAGCCATCTAGACATCATGAACACTGAAGCTTTCTTT	CASSHLDIMNTEAFF
TRBV20-1	TRBJ2-2	many	TRBD2	16	TGCAGTGCCCCTCAAGCGGGGAAGGAGGGGACCGGGGAGCTGTTTTTT	CSAPQAGKEGTGELFF
TRBV15	TRBJ2-5	NA	NA	14	TGTGCCACCAGCAAACAGGTGAGGCAAGAGACCCGGTACTTC	CATSKQVRQETRYF
TRBV12-3/TRBV12-4	TRBJ1-1	once	TRBD1	15	TGTGCCAGCAGTTTAACCCGGACAGGGTGGCCTGAAGCTTTCTTT	CASSLTRTGWPEAFF
TRBV27	TRBJ2-7	NA	TRBD2	15	TGTGCCAGCAGTTATGGTCCTAGCGGGACCTACGAGCAGTACTTC	CASSYGPSGTYEQYF
TRBV18	TRBJ1-2	few	NA	15	TGTGCCAGCTCACCGACTGACAGCCCGTTCTATGGCTACACCTTC	CASSPTDSPFYGYTF
TRBV6-5	TRBJ2-5	many	NA	16	TGTGCCAGCAGTTACGGGACTATGGGGGGCAAAGAGACCCAGTACTTC	CASSYGTMGGKETQYF
TRBV6-2/TRBV6-3	TRBJ1-1	many	NA	13	TGTGCCAGCGGGCGGGTAGGGACCTCTGAAGCTTTCTTT	CASGRVGTSEAFF
TRBV20-1	TRBJ1-1	many	NA	14	TGCAGTGCTAAGGGGGGAAGTATGAACACTGAAGCTTTCTTT	CSAKGGSMNTEAFF
TRBV29-1	TRBJ1-1	few	NA	11	TGCAGCGTTGCAGGGAGAACTGAAGCTTTCTTT	CSVAGRTEAFF
TRBV5-1	TRBJ2-7	many	TRBD1	14	TGCGCCAGCAGCTTGGTACAGGGGGCTGCCGAGCAGTACTTC	CASSLVQGAAEQYF
TRBV7-2	TRBJ2-7	many	TRBD1	15	TGTGCCAGCAGCTCCTCCGGGACAGGGCCCTACGAGCAGTACTTC	CASSSSGTGPYEQYF
TRBV6-5	TRBJ1-3	many	NA	17	TGTGCCAGCAGTTACTCCCCGGGGGGCCTCTCTGGAAACACCATATATTTT	CASSYSPGGLSGNTIYF
TRBV7-9	TRBJ1-1	few	NA	13	TGTGCCAGCAGCTCGGGAGCTCCAATTGAAGCTTTCTTT	CASSSGAPIEAFF
TRBV24-1	TRBJ2-7	many	TRBD1	13	TGTGCCACCAGTGACCAGGGGGCTTACGAGCAGTACTTC	CATSDQGAYEQYF
TRBV9	TRBJ2-7	NA	NA	15	TGTGCCAGCAGCGTAGGCAACGGGCTCTCCTACGAGCAGTACTTC	CASSVGNGLSYEQYF
TRBV25-1	TRBJ1-5	many	NA	12	TGTGCCAGCTCCGTGGGGTATCAGCCCCAGCATTTT	CASSVGYQPQHF
TRBV28	TRBJ2-7	NA	TRBD2	17	TGTGCCAGCAGTTCTCCTGCCCGACTAGCGGGAGTGTACGAGCAGTACTTC	CASSSPARLAGVYEQYF
TRBV6-5	TRBJ1-2	NA	NA	16	TGTGCCAGCAGTTACTCGAGTTCTGGGAGCGTCTATGGCTACACCTTC	CASSYSSSGSVYGYTF
TRBV6-5	TRBJ2-5	many	NA	15	TGTGCCAGCAATAGGGCAGGGGGGTCCCAAGAGACCCAGTACTTC	CASNRAGGSQETQYF
TRBV3-1	TRBJ1-2	few	NA	14	TGTGCCAGCAGCCAAGGCGGAATGATCTATGGCTACACCTTC	CASSQGGMIYGYTF
TRBV12-3/TRBV12-4	TRBJ1-2	many	NA	12	TGTGCCAGCAACGCAGGTTGGGATGGCTACACCTTC	CASNAGWDGYTF
TRBV20-1	TRBJ1-5	many	NA	15	TGCAGTGCGATATGGGACGGAGCCCTCAATCAGCCCCAGCATTTT	CSAIWDGALNQPQHF